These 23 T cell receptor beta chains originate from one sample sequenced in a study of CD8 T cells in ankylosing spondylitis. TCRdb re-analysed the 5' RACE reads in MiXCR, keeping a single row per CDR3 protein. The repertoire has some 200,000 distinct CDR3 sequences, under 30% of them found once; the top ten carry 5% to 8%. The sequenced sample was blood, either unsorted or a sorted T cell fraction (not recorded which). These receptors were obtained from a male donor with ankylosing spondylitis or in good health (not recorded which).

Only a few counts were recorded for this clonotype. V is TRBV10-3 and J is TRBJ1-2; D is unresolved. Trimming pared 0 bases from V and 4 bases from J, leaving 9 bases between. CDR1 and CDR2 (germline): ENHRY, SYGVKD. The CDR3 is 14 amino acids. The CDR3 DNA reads TGTGCCATCAGTGAGTCTACAGCGGCCTATGGCTACACCTTC. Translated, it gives CAISESTAAYGYTF.

The CDR3 sequence is CASSQVVQGSHEQYF. For the CDR3, the DNA is TGTGCCAGCAGCCAAGTTGTCCAGGGTAGTCACGAGCAGTACTTC. This sequence joins TRBV4-2 and TRBJ2-7, with a tentative D call TRBD1 (5 bases). Germline V gives CDR1 LGHNA, CDR2 YNFKEQ. This CDR3 region has 15 residues. Trimming removed 1 base from V and 5 bases from J, with 15 bases in between.

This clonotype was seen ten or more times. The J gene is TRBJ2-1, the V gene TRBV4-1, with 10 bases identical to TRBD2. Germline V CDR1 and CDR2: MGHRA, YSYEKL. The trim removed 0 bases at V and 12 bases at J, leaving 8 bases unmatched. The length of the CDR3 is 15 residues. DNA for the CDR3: TGCGCCAGCAGCCAAGATCGCGGGACTAGCGCTTGGCAGTTCTTC. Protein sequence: CASSQDRGTSAWQFF.

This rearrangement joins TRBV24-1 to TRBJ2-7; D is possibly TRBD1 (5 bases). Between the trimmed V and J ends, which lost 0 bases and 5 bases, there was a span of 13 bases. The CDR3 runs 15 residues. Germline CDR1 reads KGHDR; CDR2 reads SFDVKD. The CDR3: CATSDLPPGFDEQYF. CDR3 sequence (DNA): TGTGCCACCAGTGATTTGCCCCCAGGGTTCGACGAGCAGTACTTC.

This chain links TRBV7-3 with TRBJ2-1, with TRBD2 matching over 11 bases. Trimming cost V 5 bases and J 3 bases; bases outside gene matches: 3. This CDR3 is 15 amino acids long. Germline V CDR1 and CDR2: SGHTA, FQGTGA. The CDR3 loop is CASSLSGRVYNEQFF. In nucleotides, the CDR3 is TGTGCCAGCAGCCTTAGCGGGAGGGTCTACAATGAGCAGTTCTTC.

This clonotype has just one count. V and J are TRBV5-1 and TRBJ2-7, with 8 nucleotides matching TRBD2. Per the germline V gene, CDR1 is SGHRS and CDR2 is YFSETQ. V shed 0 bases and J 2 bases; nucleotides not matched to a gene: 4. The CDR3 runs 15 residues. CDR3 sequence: CASSLVTSGTYEQYF. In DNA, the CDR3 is TGCGCCAGCAGCTTGGTTACTAGCGGAACCTACGAGCAGTACTTC.

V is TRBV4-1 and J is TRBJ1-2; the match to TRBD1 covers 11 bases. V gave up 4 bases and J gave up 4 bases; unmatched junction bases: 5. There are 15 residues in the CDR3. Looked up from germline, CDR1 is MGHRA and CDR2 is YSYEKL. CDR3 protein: CASSLGTGGSYGYTF. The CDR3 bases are TGCGCCAGCAGCCTAGGGACAGGGGGAAGCTATGGCTACACCTTC.

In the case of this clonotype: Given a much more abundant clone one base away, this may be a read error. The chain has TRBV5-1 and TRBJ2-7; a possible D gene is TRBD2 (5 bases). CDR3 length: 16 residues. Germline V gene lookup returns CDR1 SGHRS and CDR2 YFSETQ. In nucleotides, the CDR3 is TGCGCCAGGAGCTTGGCCAGAGGGAGAGGGACCTACGAGCAGTACTTC. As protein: CARSLARGRGTYEQYF. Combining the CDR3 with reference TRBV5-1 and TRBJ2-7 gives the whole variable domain KAGVTQTPRYLIKTRGQQVTLSCSPISGHRSVSWYQQTPGQGLQFLFEYFSETQRNKGNFPGRFSGRQFSNSRSEMNVSTLELGDSALYLCARSLARGRGTYEQYFGPGTRLTVT.

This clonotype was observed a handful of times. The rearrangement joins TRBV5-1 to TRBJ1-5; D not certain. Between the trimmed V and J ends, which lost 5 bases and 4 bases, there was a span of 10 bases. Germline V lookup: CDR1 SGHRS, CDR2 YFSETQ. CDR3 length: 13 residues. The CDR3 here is CASSPQGNQPQHF. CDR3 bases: TGCGCCAGCAGTCCCCAAGGGAATCAGCCCCAGCATTTT.

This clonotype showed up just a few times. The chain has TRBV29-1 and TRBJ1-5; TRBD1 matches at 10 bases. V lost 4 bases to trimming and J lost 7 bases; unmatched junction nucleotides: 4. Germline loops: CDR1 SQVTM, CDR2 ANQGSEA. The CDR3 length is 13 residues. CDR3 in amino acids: CSVGQGAFQPQHF. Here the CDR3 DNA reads TGCAGCGTTGGACAGGGGGCCTTCCAGCCCCAGCATTTT.

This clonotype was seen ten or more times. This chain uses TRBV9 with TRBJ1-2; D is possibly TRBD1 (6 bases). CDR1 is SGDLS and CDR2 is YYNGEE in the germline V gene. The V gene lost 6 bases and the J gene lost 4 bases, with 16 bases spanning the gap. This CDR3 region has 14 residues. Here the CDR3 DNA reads TGTGCCAGCAAGACAGGCTTGGGGGGCTATGGCTACACCTTC. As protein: CASKTGLGGYGYTF.

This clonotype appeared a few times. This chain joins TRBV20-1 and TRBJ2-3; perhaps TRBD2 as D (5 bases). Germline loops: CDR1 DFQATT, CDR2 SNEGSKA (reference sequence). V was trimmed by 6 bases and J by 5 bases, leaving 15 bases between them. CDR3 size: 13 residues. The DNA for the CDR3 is TGCAGTGCCAATGGACTCGCGGGAGATACGCAGTATTTT. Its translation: CSANGLAGDTQYF.

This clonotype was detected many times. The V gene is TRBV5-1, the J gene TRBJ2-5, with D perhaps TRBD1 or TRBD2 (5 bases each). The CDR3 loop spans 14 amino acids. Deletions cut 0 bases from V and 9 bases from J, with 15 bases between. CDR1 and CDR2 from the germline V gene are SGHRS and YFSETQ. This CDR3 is CASSLVGRAGPQYF. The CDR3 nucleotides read TGCGCCAGCAGCTTGGTGGGACGCGCTGGGCCCCAGTACTTC.

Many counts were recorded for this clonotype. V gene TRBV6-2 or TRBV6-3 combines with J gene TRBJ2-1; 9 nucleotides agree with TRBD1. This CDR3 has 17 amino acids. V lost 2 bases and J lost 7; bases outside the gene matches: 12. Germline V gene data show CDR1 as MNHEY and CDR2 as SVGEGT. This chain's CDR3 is CASSYGTPGQGRNEQFF. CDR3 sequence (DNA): TGTGCCAGCAGTTACGGGACACCGGGACAGGGTCGGAATGAGCAGTTCTTC.

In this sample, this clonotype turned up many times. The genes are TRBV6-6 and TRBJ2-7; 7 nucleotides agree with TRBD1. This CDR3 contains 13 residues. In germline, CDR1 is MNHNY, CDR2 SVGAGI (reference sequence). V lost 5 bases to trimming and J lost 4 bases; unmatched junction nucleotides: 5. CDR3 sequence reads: CASSRDRSYEQYF. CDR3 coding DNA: TGTGCCAGCAGTCGGGACAGAAGTTACGAGCAGTACTTC.

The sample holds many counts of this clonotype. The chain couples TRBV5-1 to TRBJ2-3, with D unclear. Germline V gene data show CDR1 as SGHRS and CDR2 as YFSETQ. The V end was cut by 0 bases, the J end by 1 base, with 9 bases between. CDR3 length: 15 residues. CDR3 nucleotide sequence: TGCGCCAGCAGCTTGGAGGGAAAACGCACAGATACGCAGTATTTT. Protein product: CASSLEGKRTDTQYF.

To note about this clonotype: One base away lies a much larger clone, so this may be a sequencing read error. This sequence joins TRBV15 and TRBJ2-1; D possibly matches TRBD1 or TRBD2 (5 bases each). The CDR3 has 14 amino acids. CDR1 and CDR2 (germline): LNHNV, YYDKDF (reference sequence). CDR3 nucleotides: TGTCCCACCAGCAGAACACAACCGGGACCCGAGCAGTTCTTC. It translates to CPTSRTQPGPEQFF.

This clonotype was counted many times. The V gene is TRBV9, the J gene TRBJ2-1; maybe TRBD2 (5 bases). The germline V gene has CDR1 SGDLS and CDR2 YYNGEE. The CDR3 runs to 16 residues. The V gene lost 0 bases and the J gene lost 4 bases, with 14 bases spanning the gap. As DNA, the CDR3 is TGTGCCAGCAGCGTAGTACCCCTAGCTACGTACAATGAGCAGTTCTTC. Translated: CASSVVPLATYNEQFF.

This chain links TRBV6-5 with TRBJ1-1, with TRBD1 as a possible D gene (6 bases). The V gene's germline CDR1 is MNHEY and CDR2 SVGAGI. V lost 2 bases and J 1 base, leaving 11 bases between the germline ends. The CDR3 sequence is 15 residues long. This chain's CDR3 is CASSYGGGRNTEAFF. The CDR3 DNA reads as TGTGCCAGCAGTTACGGGGGCGGCCGGAACACTGAAGCTTTCTTT.

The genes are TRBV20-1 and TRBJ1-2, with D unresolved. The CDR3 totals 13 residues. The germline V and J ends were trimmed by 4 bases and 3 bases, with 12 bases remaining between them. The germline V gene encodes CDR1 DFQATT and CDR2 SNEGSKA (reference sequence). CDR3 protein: CSATPGGDYGYTF. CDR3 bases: TGCAGTGCTACACCAGGTGGAGACTATGGCTACACCTTC.

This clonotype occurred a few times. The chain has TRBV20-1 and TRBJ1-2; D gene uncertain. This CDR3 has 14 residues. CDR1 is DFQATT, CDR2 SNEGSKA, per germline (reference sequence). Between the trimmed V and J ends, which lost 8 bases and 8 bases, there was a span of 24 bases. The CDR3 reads CSMLRVGIERGYTF. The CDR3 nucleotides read TGCAGTATGCTCCGTGTTGGAATAGAAAGGGGCTACACCTTC.

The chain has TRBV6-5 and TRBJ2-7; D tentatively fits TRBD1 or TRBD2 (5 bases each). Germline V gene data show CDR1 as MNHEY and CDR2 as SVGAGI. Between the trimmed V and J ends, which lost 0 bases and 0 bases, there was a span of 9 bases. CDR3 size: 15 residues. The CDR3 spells CASSYSAGSSYEQYF. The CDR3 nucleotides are TGTGCCAGCAGTTACTCAGCAGGGAGCTCCTACGAGCAGTACTTC.

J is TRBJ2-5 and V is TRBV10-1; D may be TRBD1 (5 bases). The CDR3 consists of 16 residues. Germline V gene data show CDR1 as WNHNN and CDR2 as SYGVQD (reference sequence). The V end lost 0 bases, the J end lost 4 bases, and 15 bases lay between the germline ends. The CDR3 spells CASSESTQAGRETQYF. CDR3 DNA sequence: TGCGCCAGCAGTGAGTCAACTCAGGCAGGGCGAGAGACCCAGTACTTC.